The 30 T cell receptor beta chains given below trace back to one sample, sequenced in a study of blood T cell repertoires in COVID-19 (dated by TCRdb to 2018 to 2020). The library was obtained by the immunoSEQ multiplex PCR assay. TCRdb holds this immuneACCESS table with in-frame rearrangements only. Some clones are missing; in checked studies, unresolved V genes explain under half, and the rest has no known cause. Present in this sample are roughly 250,000 clones, about 87% of which were seen just once. Less than 0.9% of the sample is taken by the ten largest. The sequencing input was PBMCs or T cells enriched from blood (not recorded which). These receptors were collected from a man over 45 who had been exposed to COVID-19.

This clone was seen only once. This rearrangement joins TRBV6-4 to TRBJ2-1, with 11 positions matching TRBD2. The CDR3 is made up of 16 amino acids. CDR1 and CDR2 (germline): MRHNA, SNTAGT. V lost 1 base to trimming and J lost 7 bases; unmatched junction nucleotides: 6. The chain's CDR3 is CASSDWVAGGPNEQFF. The CDR3 region has the DNA TGTGCCAGCAGTGACTGGGTAGCGGGAGGGCCTAATGAGCAGTTCTTC.

V is TRBV7-6 and J is TRBJ2-3; D might be TRBD2 (5 bases). This CDR3 has 13 amino acids. Deletions cut 1 base from V and 5 bases from J, with 7 bases between. The V gene's germline CDR1 is SGHVS and CDR2 FNYEAQ. The CDR3 DNA reads TGTGCCAGCAGCTTAGGTCGGGGAGATACGCAGTATTTT. This codes for CASSLGRGDTQYF.

This sequence joins TRBV18 and TRBJ2-3; D is unclear. Germline V CDR1 and CDR2: KGHSH, LQKENI. The CDR3 is made up of 12 amino acids. Trimming removed 3 bases at V and 4 bases at J, with 5 bases between. DNA of the CDR3: TGTGCCAGCTCACCGTACTCAGATACGCAGTATTTT. This encodes CASSPYSDTQYF.

This clone has a single count. V usage is TRBV5-1 and J usage is TRBJ2-5; 7 nucleotides align to TRBD2. The ends lost 3 bases at V and 2 bases at J; junction bases unmatched: 13. The V gene's germline CDR1 is SGHRS and CDR2 YFSETQ. The CDR3 runs 17 residues. The CDR3 DNA is TGCGCCAGCAGCTCGTCGGTTGGCGCGGGGGAACAAGAGACCCAGTACTTC. Protein product: CASSSSVGAGEQETQYF.

With respect to this clone: The sample has other DNA sequences that encode this CDR3 too. This rearrangement joins TRBV9 to TRBJ2-5, with a possible D match to TRBD1 (7 bases). Trimming took 2 bases from V and 5 from J, leaving 16 bases between them. The CDR3 contains 15 residues. CDR1 and CDR2 from the germline V gene are SGDLS and YYNGEE. CDR3 sequence reads: CASSVGGTVGETQYF. CDR3 DNA: TGTGCCAGCAGCGTTGGCGGGACAGTCGGGGAGACCCAGTACTTC. The complete variable domain, with remaining parts taken from reference TRBV9 and TRBJ2-5, reads DSGVTQTPKHLITATGQRVTLRCSPRSGDLSVYWYQQSLDQGLQFLIQYYNGEERAKGNILERFSAQQFPDLHSELNLSSLELGDSALYFCASSVGGTVGETQYFGPGTRLLVL.

V is TRBV7-9 and J is TRBJ2-4, with D perhaps TRBD2 (5 bases). From germline, CDR1 is SEHNR and CDR2 FQNEAQ (reference sequence). The CDR3 is made up of 13 amino acids. Trimming pared 5 bases from V and 8 bases from J, leaving 13 bases between. The CDR3 here is CASSPPGSDIQYF. CDR3 nucleotide sequence: TGTGCCAGCAGCCCCCCGGGGTCGGACATTCAGTACTTC.

The chain employs TRBV28 and TRBJ1-4, with D possibly matching TRBD1 (6 bases). Trimming took off 6 bases at V and 8 bases at J, with 10 bases between the two ends. This CDR3 has 12 residues. CDR1 MDHEN and CDR2 SYDVKM come from the germline V gene. Here the CDR3 DNA reads TGTGCCAGCAGCTCTAGGGGGGAAAAACTGTTTTTT. Translation: CASSSRGEKLFF. Full variable domain (rest looked up from reference TRBV28 and TRBJ1-4): DVKVTQSSRYLVKRTGEKVFLECVQDMDHENMFWYRQDPGLGLRLIYFSYDVKMKEKGDIPEGYSVSREKKERFSLILESASTNQTSMYLCASSSRGEKLFFGSGTQLSVL.

The chain has TRBV28 and TRBJ1-5, with D possibly matching TRBD1 (6 bases). Germline CDR1 is MDHEN and CDR2 is SYDVKM. The CDR3 loop spans 13 amino acids. Trimming left V 8 bases short and J 4 bases short, with 12 bases between. DNA of the CDR3: TGTGCCAGCGGCTACAGGGAGAATCAGCCCCAGCATTTT. Residues: CASGYRENQPQHF.

The chain joins TRBV2 to TRBJ2-1; weak D call: TRBD1 (6 bases). V lost 5 bases and J 0 bases, leaving 14 bases between the germline ends. CDR3 length: 16 amino acids. Germline V gives CDR1 SNHLY, CDR2 FYNNEI. CDR3 sequence reads: CASSPGHLSSYNEQFF. The DNA for the CDR3 is TGTGCCAGCAGTCCGGGACACCTGAGCTCCTACAATGAGCAGTTCTTC. The complete variable domain, with remaining parts taken from reference TRBV2 and TRBJ2-1, reads EPEVTQTPSHQVTQMGQEVILRCVPISNHLYFYWYRQILGQKVEFLVSFYNNEISEKSEIFDDQFSVERPDGSNFTLKIRSTKLEDSAMYFCASSPGHLSSYNEQFFGPGTRLTVL.

The chain uses TRBV10-1 and TRBJ2-1; 8 nucleotides align to TRBD2. From germline, CDR1 is WNHNN and CDR2 SYGVQD (reference sequence). CDR3 length equals 18 residues. The CDR3 protein is CADHGPPVSGAKYNEQFF. The CDR3, as DNA: TGCGCAGATCACGGCCCCCCCGTTAGCGGGGCCAAATACAATGAGCAGTTCTTC.

The rearrangement links TRBV5-1 to TRBJ2-2; TRBD1 matches 7 bases. This CDR3 comprises 16 residues. The ends lost 1 base at V and 1 base at J; junction bases unmatched: 4. Germline assignment: CDR1 SGHRS and CDR2 YFSETQ. The CDR3: CASSLTTGMNTGELFF. CDR3 DNA sequence: TGCGCCAGCAGCTTGACGACAGGGATGAACACCGGGGAGCTGTTTTTT.

V gene TRBV4-1 combines with J gene TRBJ2-1; tentative D call: TRBD1 (6 bases). The V and J ends lost 0 bases and 2 bases respectively, with 14 bases between them. The CDR3 is 17 residues long. Germline-derived CDR1 and CDR2 are MGHRA and YSYEKL. This CDR3 is CASSQDLTRGAYNEQFF. CDR3 coding DNA: TGCGCCAGCAGCCAAGATTTGACCAGGGGAGCCTACAATGAGCAGTTCTTC.

This chain joins TRBV7-9 and TRBJ1-5, with D possibly being TRBD1 (5 bases). The germline V gene has CDR1 SEHNR and CDR2 FQNEAQ (reference sequence). The CDR3 covers 13 residues. Trimming removed 4 bases at V and 7 bases at J, with 11 bases between. The CDR3 region is CASSSQGRQPQHF. The CDR3 DNA follows: TGTGCCAGCAGCTCGCAGGGAAGACAGCCCCAGCATTTT. Using reference TRBV7-9 and TRBJ1-5 for the parts outside the CDR3, the full variable domain is DTGVSQNPRHKITKRGQNVTFRCDPISEHNRLYWYRQTLGQGPEFLTYFQNEAQLEKSRLLSDRFSAERPKGSFSTLEIQRTEQGDSAMYLCASSSQGRQPQHFGDGTRLSIL.

V gene TRBV7-9 combines with J gene TRBJ1-4, with D maybe TRBD1 (5 bases). CDR3 size: 14 residues. V was cut by 1 base and J by 10 bases, with 13 bases left in between. Germline CDR1 is SEHNR and CDR2 is FQNEAQ (reference sequence). In DNA, the CDR3 is TGTGCCAGCAGCTTAGGGGGCAGCTGGGGAAAACTGTTTTTT. It translates to CASSLGGSWGKLFF.

The chain employs TRBV5-1 and TRBJ2-3; no firm D call. Per germline, CDR1 SGHRS and CDR2 YFSETQ. This CDR3 region has 13 residues. Trimming stripped 4 bases from V and 5 bases from J, with 11 bases between. The CDR3 is CASSIDSRDTQYF. Written as DNA, the CDR3 is TGCGCCAGCAGCATTGATAGTAGAGATACGCAGTATTTT.

The chain joins TRBV21-1 to TRBJ2-1; the table names TRBD2, a call not compared with the DNA. TRBV21-1 is given as a pseudogene. The CDR3 is made up of 15 amino acids. The CDR3 sequence: CASTKRTSSYNEQFF. CDR3 bases: TGTGCCAGCACCAAGCGGACTAGCTCCTACAATGAGCAGTTCTTC.

The chain has TRBV18 and TRBJ2-7; a possible D gene is TRBD2 (6 bases). The CDR3 sequence is 14 residues long. V was cut by 6 bases and J by 6 bases, with 18 bases left in between. Germline assignment: CDR1 KGHSH and CDR2 LQKENI. The CDR3 here is CASSPRDSEGEQYF. The DNA for the CDR3 is TGTGCCAGCTCGCCCCGGGACTCCGAGGGCGAGCAGTACTTC.

V and J are TRBV5-1 and TRBJ1-1; D possibly corresponds to TRBD1 (5 bases). Trimming took 3 bases from V and 5 from J, leaving 20 bases between them. CDR1 is SGHRS, CDR2 YFSETQ, per germline. The CDR3 sequence is 16 residues long. The CDR3 DNA sequence: TGCGCCAGCAGCTGGGACCTGAGTGGGGGGTGGACTGAAGCTTTCTTT. This translates into CASSWDLSGGWTEAFF.

To note about this clone: A junction boundary mismatches the germline segment, possibly from a read error. The genes are TRBV5-1 and TRBJ1-2; 7 positions match TRBD1. CDR1 SGHRS and CDR2 YFSETQ come from the germline V gene. The CDR3 sequence is 13 residues long. The CDR3 DNA follows: TGCGCCAGCAGTTTGGAGACAGGGCGAGGCTACACCTTC. Translating it yields CASSLETGRGYTF.

This sequence joins TRBV4-2 and TRBJ2-1; D uncertain. Trimming cost V 0 bases and J 4 bases, with 10 bases left between them. The CDR3 consists of 15 residues. From germline, CDR1 is LGHNA and CDR2 YNFKEQ. CDR3 DNA: TGTGCCAGCAGCCAAGAGCCTAGACCATACAATGAGCAGTTCTTC. Its protein product is CASSQEPRPYNEQFF.

The chain links TRBV7-9 to TRBJ2-2, with 7 bases aligning to TRBD1. There are 13 residues in the CDR3. Germline CDR1 and CDR2: SEHNR and FQNEAQ (reference sequence). V lost 5 bases, J lost 7 bases, and 4 bases stayed unmatched. CDR3 coding DNA: TGTGCCAGCAGCACGCGACAGGGCGGGGAGCTGTTTTTT. Its translation is CASSTRQGGELFF.

This chain joins TRBV21-1 and TRBJ1-5; TRBD1, as called in the table, went unchecked against the DNA. TRBV21-1 is described as a pseudogene. The CDR3 is made up of 21 amino acids. In DNA form, the CDR3 reads TGTGCCAGCATCACGCAGGGGGTGATTGTGGGGACAGGGAGGCAGTATCAGCCCCAGCATTTT. It is translated as CASITQGVIVGTGRQYQPQHF.

This chain links TRBV7-9 with TRBJ2-2, with D unresolved. Germline CDR1 is SEHNR and CDR2 is FQNEAQ (reference sequence). CDR3 length equals 14 residues. V was shortened by 2 bases and J by 5 bases, with 9 bases between the two germline ends. The CDR3 DNA follows: TGTGCCAGCAGCTTAATGTCGGGTACCGGGGAGCTGTTTTTT. Residues: CASSLMSGTGELFF.

V and J are TRBV5-4 and TRBJ2-1, with TRBD2 as a possible D gene (7 bases). The CDR3 is 16 residues long. Germline V gene lookup returns CDR1 SGHNT and CDR2 YYREEE (reference sequence). V lost 4 bases and J 5 bases, leaving 19 bases between the germline ends. In nucleotides, the CDR3 is TGTGCCAGCAGCCCTGGTTTGGGGGCGGGAGACAATGAGCAGTTCTTC. This translates into CASSPGLGAGDNEQFF.

V and J are TRBV9 and TRBJ1-1; 7 bases align to TRBD1. The CDR3 extends over 16 amino acids. The germline V gene has CDR1 SGDLS and CDR2 YYNGEE. J gave up 1 base and V 4 bases, and 10 bases lay outside the gene matches. In nucleotides, the CDR3 is TGTGCCAGCAGCCCCCGCACAGGGGTAAGGAACACTGAAGCTTTCTTT. It codes for CASSPRTGVRNTEAFF.

The chain recombines TRBV14 with TRBJ1-1, with D possibly TRBD1 on 6 matching bases. Trimming cost V 5 bases and J 2 bases, with 18 bases left between them. The CDR3 runs 16 residues. Germline V gene data show CDR1 as SGHDN and CDR2 as FVKESK. For the CDR3, the DNA is TGTGCCAGCAGCTTACACACAGGGTTTAGTAACACTGAAGCTTTCTTT. Translation gives CASSLHTGFSNTEAFF.

The chain joins TRBV21-1 to TRBJ2-7; whether TRBD2, the table's D call, matches the DNA was not checked. TRBV21-1 constitutes a pseudogene. This CDR3 is built from 21 residues. CDR3 DNA: TGTGCCAGCAGCAAGACAAGTGACAGGACTAGCGGGAGGAAGGAGAGACACGAGCAGTACGTC. It translates to CASSKTSDRTSGRKERHEQYV.

V and J are TRBV28 and TRBJ1-2; D is possibly TRBD1 (6 bases). Deletions cut 7 bases from V and 8 bases from J, with 14 bases between. CDR1 and CDR2 from the germline V gene are MDHEN and SYDVKM. The CDR3 is 12 residues long. CDR3 in DNA: TGTGCCAGCAAGGACAGTTGGAGCGGCTACACCTTC. It specifies CASKDSWSGYTF.

CDR3: CASSLGSYSGNTIYF. In DNA, the CDR3 is TGTGCCAGCAGCTTAGGGTCCTACTCTGGAAACACCATATATTTT. The V call is TRBV11-2, the J call TRBJ1-3, with D hard to call. Germline V gene data show CDR1 as SGHAT and CDR2 as FQNNGV. This CDR3 comprises 15 residues. V was shortened by 1 base and J by 0 bases, with 7 bases between the two germline ends. Full variable domain (outside the CDR3, taken from reference TRBV11-2 and TRBJ1-3): EAGVAQSPRYKIIEKRQSVAFWCNPISGHATLYWYQQILGQGPKLLIQFQNNGVVDDSQLPKDRFSAERLKGVDSTLKIQPAKLEDSAVYLCASSLGSYSGNTIYFGEGSWLTVV.

The chain recombines TRBV18 with TRBJ2-7; 7 bases fit TRBD1. The germline gives CDR1 KGHSH, CDR2 LQKENI. After removal of 2 bases from V and 3 bases from J, the junction contained 4 bases not matched to a gene. The CDR3 runs 14 residues. The CDR3 here is CASSPGTALYEQYF. Written as DNA, the CDR3 is TGTGCCAGCTCACCAGGGACAGCGCTCTACGAGCAGTACTTC.